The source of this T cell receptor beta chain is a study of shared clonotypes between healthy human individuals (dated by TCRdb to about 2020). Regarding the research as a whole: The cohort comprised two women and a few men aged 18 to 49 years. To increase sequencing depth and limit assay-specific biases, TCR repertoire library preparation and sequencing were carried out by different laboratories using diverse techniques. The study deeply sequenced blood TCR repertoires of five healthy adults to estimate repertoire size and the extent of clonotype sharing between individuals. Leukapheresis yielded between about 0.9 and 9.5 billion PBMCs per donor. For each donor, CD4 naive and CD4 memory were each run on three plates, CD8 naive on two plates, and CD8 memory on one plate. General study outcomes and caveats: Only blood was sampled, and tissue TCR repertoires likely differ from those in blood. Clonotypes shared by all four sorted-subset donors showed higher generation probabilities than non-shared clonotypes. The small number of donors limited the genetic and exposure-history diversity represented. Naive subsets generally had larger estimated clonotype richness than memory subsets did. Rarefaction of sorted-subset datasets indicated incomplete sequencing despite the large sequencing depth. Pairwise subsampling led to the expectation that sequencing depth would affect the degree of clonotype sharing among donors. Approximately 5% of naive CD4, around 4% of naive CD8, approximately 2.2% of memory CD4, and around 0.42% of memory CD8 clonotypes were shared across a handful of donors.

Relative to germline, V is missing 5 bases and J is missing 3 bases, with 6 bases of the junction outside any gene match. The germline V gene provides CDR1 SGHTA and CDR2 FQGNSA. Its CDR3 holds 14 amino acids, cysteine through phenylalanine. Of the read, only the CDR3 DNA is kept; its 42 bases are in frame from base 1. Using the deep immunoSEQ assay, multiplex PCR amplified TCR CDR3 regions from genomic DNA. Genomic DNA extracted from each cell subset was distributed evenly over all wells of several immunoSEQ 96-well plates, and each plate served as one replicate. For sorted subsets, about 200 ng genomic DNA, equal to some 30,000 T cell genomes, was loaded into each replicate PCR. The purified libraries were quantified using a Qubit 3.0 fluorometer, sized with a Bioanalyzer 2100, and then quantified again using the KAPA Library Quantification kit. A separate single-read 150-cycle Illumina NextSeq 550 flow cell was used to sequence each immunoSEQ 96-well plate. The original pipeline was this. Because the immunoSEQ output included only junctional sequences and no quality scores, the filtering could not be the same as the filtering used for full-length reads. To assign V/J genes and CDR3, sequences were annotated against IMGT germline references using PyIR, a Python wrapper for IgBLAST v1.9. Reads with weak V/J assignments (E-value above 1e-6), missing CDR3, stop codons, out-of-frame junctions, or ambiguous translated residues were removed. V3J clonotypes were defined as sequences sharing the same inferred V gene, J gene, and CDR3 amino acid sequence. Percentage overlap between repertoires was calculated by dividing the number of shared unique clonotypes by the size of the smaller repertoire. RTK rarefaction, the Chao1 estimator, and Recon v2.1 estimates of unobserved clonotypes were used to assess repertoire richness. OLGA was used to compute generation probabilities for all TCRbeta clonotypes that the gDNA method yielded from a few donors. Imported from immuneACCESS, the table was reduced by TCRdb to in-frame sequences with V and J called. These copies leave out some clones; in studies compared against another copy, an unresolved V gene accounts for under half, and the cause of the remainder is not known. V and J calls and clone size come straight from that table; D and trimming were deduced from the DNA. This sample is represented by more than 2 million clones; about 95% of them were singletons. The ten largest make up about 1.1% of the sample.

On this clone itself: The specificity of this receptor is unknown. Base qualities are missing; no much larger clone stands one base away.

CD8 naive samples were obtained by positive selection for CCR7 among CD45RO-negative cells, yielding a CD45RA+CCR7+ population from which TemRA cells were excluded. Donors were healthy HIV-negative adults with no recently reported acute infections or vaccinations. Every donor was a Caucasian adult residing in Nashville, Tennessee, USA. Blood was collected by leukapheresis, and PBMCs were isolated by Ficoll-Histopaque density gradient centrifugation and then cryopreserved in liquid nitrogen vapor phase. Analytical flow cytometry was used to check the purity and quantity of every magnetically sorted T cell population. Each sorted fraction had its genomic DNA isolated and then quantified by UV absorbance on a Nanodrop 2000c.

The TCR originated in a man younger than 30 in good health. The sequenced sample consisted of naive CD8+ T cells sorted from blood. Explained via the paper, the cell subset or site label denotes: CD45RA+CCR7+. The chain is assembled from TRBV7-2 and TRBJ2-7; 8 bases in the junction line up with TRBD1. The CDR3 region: CASSLDREVYEQYF. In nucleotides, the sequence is TGTGCCAGCAGCCTGGACAGGGAGGTCTACGAGCAGTACTTC.